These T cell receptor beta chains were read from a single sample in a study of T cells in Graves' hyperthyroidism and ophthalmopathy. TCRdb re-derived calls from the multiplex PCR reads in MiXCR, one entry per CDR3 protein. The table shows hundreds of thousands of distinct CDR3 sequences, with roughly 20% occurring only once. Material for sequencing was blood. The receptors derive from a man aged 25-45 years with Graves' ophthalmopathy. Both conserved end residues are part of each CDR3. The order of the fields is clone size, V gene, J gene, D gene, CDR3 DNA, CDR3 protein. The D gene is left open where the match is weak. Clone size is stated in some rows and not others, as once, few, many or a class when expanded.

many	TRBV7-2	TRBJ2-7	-	TGTGCCAGCAGATTGAGGGGGGGGGCTAGCTCCTACGAGCAGTACTTC	CASRLRGGASSYEQYF
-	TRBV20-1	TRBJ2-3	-	TGCAGTGCTATGGATTATGGGGACCGAGGGTCAGATACGCAGTATTTT	CSAMDYGDRGSDTQYF
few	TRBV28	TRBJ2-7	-	TGTGCCAGCAGTTTAGACAAACCCCCAACCGAGCAGTACTTC	CASSLDKPPTEQYF
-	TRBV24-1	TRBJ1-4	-	TGTGCCACGGGTGGACAAGGCGGGAAACTGTTTTTT	CATGGQGGKLFF
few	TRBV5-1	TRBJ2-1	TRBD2	TGCGCCAGCCGACCCCTAGCGGGAGGTCCCAATGAGCAGTTCTTC	CASRPLAGGPNEQFF
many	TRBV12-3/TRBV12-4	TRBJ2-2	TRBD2	TGTGCCAGCAGTCTCAGTAGCGGGGCCGGGGAGCTGTTTTTT	CASSLSSGAGELFF
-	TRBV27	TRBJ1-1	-	TGTGCCAGCAGTTTATCTCTGGTCACTGAAGCTTTCTTT	CASSLSLVTEAFF
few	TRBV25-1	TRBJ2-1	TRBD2	TGTGCCAGCAGTGAACCTGGAGCGGGAGGGCGTGATGAGCAGTTCTTC	CASSEPGAGGRDEQFF
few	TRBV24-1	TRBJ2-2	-	TGTGCCTCCGAGGGGACCGGGGAGCTGTTTTTT	CASEGTGELFF
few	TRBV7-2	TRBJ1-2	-	TGTGCCAGCAGCTGGGGCACGGGGCTCTATGGCTACACCTTC	CASSWGTGLYGYTF
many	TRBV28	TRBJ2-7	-	TGTGCCAGCAGTTCTCTAGCGACCCTGGCCTACGAGCAGTACTTC	CASSSLATLAYEQYF
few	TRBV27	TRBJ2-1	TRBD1	TGTGCCAGCAGCCTAATACCCGACAGGGGCCTGGGCAATGAGCAGTTCTTC	CASSLIPDRGLGNEQFF
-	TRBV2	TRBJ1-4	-	TGTGCCAGCAGTGCTAGGGGCAAGGCTAATGAAAAACTGTTTTTT	CASSARGKANEKLFF
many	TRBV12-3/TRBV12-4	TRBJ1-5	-	TGTGCCAGCAGTTCGCAAGGGGGTCAGCCCCAGCATTTT	CASSSQGGQPQHF
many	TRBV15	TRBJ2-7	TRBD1	TGTGCCACCAGCATAGACAGGGGGCAGGTCGAGCAGTACTTC	CATSIDRGQVEQYF
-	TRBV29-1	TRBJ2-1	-	TGCAGCGTTGAAGGTGGGCGGACGGACTTCAATGAGCAGTTCTTC	CSVEGGRTDFNEQFF
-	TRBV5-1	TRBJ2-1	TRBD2	TGCGCCAGCAGCTCTACCCTAGCGGGATTCTACAATGAGCAGTTCTTC	CASSSTLAGFYNEQFF
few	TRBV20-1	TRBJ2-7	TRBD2	TGCAGTGCTCCTCGGACTAGCGGCTACGAGCAGTACTTC	CSAPRTSGYEQYF
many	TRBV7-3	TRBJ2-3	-	TGTGCCAGCAGCTTAAGGGGGGTAGATACGCAGTATTTT	CASSLRGVDTQYF
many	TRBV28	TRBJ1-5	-	TGTGCCAGCAGTCCCGGGAATAATCAGCCCCAGCATTTT	CASSPGNNQPQHF
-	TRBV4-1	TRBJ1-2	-	TGCGCCAGCAGCCAAGGGAGGGGTGACGGCTACACCTTC	CASSQGRGDGYTF
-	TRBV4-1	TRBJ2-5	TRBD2	TGCGCCAGCAGCCAAGGGAGTCGGCGGGAGGGGCGGGAGACCCAGTACTTC	CASSQGSRREGRETQYF
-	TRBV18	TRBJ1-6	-	TGTGCCAGCTCACCGGCCGGGACAAGATATAATTCACCCCTCCACTTT	CASSPAGTRYNSPLHF
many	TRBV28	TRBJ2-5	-	TGTGCCAGCAGGCCATCAGGGGAACCCCAAGAGACCCAGTACTTC	CASRPSGEPQETQYF
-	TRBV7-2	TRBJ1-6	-	TGTGCCAGCAGCTTAGCAGGGGGGGCAATCTCCTATAATTCACCCCTCCACTTT	CASSLAGGAISYNSPLHF
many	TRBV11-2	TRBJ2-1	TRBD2	TGTGCCAGCAGCTTAAGCGGGAGAGCGGCGAATGAGCAGTTCTTC	CASSLSGRAANEQFF
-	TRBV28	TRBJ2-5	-	TGTGCCAGCACCCCGACAGGTGGGAAGTTTCGGAAAGAGACCCGGTACTTC	CASTPTGGKFRKETRYF
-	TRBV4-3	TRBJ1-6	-	TGCGCCAGCAGCCAAGGAGAGGACTATAATTCACCCCTCCACTTT	CASSQGEDYNSPLHF